This T cell receptor (beta chain) came from a study of technical replicates of blood from several donors. CDR1 MGHRA and CDR2 YSYEKL come from the germline V gene. The CDR3 has 15 residues. V was pared by 1 base and J by 6 bases, with 16 bases between. This table comes from immunoSEQ multiplex PCR, and its TCRdb copy is limited to in-frame clones, with some not included. This table has about 70,000 clones, around 97% appearing once. This TCR was recovered from a human donor in good health. The sequenced sample consisted of T cells isolated from PBMCs. The V call is TRBV4-1, the J call TRBJ2-7, with D possibly being TRBD1 (6 bases). The CDR3 sequence is CASSQGTSGDGEQYF. For the CDR3, the DNA is TGCGCCAGCAGCCAAGGGACATCAGGGGACGGCGAGCAGTACTTC.